This TCR beta chain was recovered during a study of cytomegalovirus exposure and HLA in healthy donors. As to this clone: Its antigen is still unknown.

There are 16 residues in the CDR3. The germline gives CDR1 LGHNT, CDR2 FRNRAP. The V and J ends lost 6 bases and 6 bases respectively, with 23 bases between them. Study findings and constraints: Donors were assumed by presence/absence analyses to have roughly uniform sequencing depth.

The PCR was carried out with 60 Vbeta primers and 13 Jbeta primers. Method: immunoSEQ multiplex PCR; TCRdb's copy keeps in-frame clones and lacks some. The sample's table shows 100,000 to 150,000 clones. V usage is TRBV12-5 and J usage is TRBJ1-2; D may be TRBD1 (5 bases). Material: PBMCs. The source of this sequence is a man aged 18 to 30 in good health and CMV-seronegative. CDR3 sequence reads: CASGPSESGGVNGYTF. The CDR3 nucleotides read TGTGCTAGTGGACCCTCCGAATCGGGGGGGGTCAATGGCTACACCTTC.